Shown below are 32 T cell receptor beta chains from a single sample sequenced in a study of identifying expanded T cells in peripheral blood (dated by TCRdb to 2018 to 2020). The library was made by the immunoSEQ multiplex PCR assay. As stored in TCRdb, this immuneACCESS dataset retains in-frame rearrangements with V and J assigned. A fraction of the clones does not appear; measured against another copy, unresolved V genes explain less than half of the discrepancy, and the remainder lacks a known reason. In all, the sample holds more than 85,000 clones, and 88% of those were seen once. The ten largest clones represent just under 8.5% of the sample. The specimen was blood. These receptors were obtained from a person aged 18 to 70 in good health.

Remarks on this clone: Germline and junction disagree at one end, which may indicate a read error. The CDR3 DNA is TGTGCCAGCAGTCTGCCGGCTTTT. Its protein product is CASSLPAF. The chain couples TRBV28 to TRBJ1-6; no clear D. CDR3 length equals 8 residues. CDR1 and CDR2 (germline): MDHEN, SYDVKM. Variable domain in full (rest from reference TRBV28 and TRBJ1-6): DVKVTQSSRYLVKRTGEKVFLECVQDMDHENMFWYRQDPGLGLRLIYFSYDVKMKEKGDIPEGYSVSREKKERFSLILESASTNQTSMYLCASSLPAFGNGTRLTVT.

V and J are TRBV7-9 and TRBJ2-7; D could derive from TRBD1 or TRBD2 (5 bases each). Trimming took off 3 bases at V and 5 bases at J, with 17 bases between the two ends. This CDR3 comprises 15 residues. CDR1 is SEHNR and CDR2 is FQNEAQ in the germline V gene (reference sequence). CDR3 residues: CASSLAGTETNEQYF. The CDR3 nucleotides are TGTGCCAGCAGCTTGGCCGGGACGGAGACTAACGAGCAGTACTTC.

The chain has TRBV28 and TRBJ2-7, with D possibly being TRBD1 (6 bases). The CDR3 has 12 amino acids. V shed 5 bases and J shed 5 bases, with 10 bases lying between them. The V gene's germline CDR1 is MDHEN and CDR2 SYDVKM. The CDR3 nucleotides are TGTGCCAGCAGTGAACAGGGAGACGAGCAGTACTTC. Translating it yields CASSEQGDEQYF.

This sequence joins TRBV10-3 and TRBJ1-1; D may be TRBD1 (5 bases). Trimming stripped 0 bases from V and 1 base from J, with 9 bases between. The CDR3 is 15 residues long. CDR1 and CDR2 (germline): ENHRY, SYGVKD. The CDR3 region has the DNA TGTGCCATCAGTGAGTCTGGGGGGAAGAACACTGAAGCTTTCTTT. It encodes CAISESGGKNTEAFF.

The CDR3 loop reads CASSLDSLSETQYF. The CDR3 DNA is TGTGCCAGCAGCTTAGACTCCCTCAGCGAGACCCAGTACTTC. The chain joins TRBV7-9 to TRBJ2-5, with no clear D. Germline CDR1 is SEHNR and CDR2 is FQNEAQ (reference sequence). The CDR3 length is 14 residues. The V and J ends lost 1 base and 5 bases respectively, with 11 bases between them.

The chain joins TRBV7-9 to TRBJ2-5; 14 positions match TRBD2. The CDR3 has 18 residues. The trim removed 5 bases at V and 0 bases at J, leaving 8 bases unmatched. The germline V gene encodes CDR1 SEHNR and CDR2 FQNEAQ (reference sequence). CDR3 sequence (DNA): TGTGCCAGCAGCGCAGGACTAGCGGGGGGAACGTACCAAGAGACCCAGTACTTC. This sequence encodes CASSAGLAGGTYQETQYF.

The rearrangement joins TRBV29-1 to TRBJ2-5; D is ambiguous. The V end was cut by 1 base, the J end by 4 bases, with 13 bases between. The CDR3 has 14 amino acids. Looked up from germline, CDR1 is SQVTM and CDR2 is ANQGSEA. The CDR3 loop is CSVEGLSGLETQYF. DNA of the CDR3: TGCAGCGTTGAAGGGCTCTCCGGGCTAGAGACCCAGTACTTC.

The chain uses TRBV6-4 and TRBJ2-3, with 11 bases fitting TRBD2. Trimming removed 6 bases from V and 3 bases from J; junction bases left unmatched: 5. CDR3 length: 15 amino acids. The germline gives CDR1 MRHNA, CDR2 SNTAGT. As DNA, the CDR3 is TGTGCCAGCAGACCGGGACTAGCGGAAACAGATACGCAGTATTTT. Translation gives CASRPGLAETDTQYF.

The CDR3 sequence is CASSQDPPGQVYQETQYF. The CDR3 DNA is TGCGCCAGCAGCCAAGATCCCCCCGGACAGGTGTATCAAGAGACCCAGTACTTC. The chain is built from TRBV4-3 and TRBJ2-5; 7 positions agree with TRBD1. V dropped 0 bases and J dropped 2; count of bases not matched to a gene: 12. CDR1 LGHNA and CDR2 YSLEER come from the germline V gene. This CDR3 region has 18 residues.

This chain connects TRBV7-3 to TRBJ2-3; 11 bases are shared with TRBD2. Germline-derived CDR1 and CDR2 are SGHTA and FQGTGA. This CDR3 contains 14 residues. The trim removed 5 bases at V and 4 bases at J, leaving 2 bases unmatched. DNA for the CDR3: TGTGCCAGCAGCCAGGGACTAGCGGCAGATACGCAGTATTTT. Protein: CASSQGLAADTQYF.

The chain uses TRBV6-1 and TRBJ2-3, with D possibly TRBD2 on 5 matching bases. Germline V gene lookup returns CDR1 MNHNS and CDR2 SASEGT. The V end was cut by 9 bases, the J end by 0 bases, with 13 bases between. The CDR3 consists of 14 residues. In nucleotides, the CDR3 is TGTGCCAGTAACCTAGCCCTAAGCACAGATACGCAGTATTTT. Protein sequence: CASNLALSTDTQYF.

This rearrangement joins TRBV6-5 to TRBJ1-5; D is possibly TRBD1 (6 bases). With 4 bases removed from V and 7 bases from J, the gap between germline ends came to 11 bases. Germline V gene data show CDR1 as MNHEY and CDR2 as SVGAGI. This CDR3 contains 13 residues. The CDR3 sequence is CASSSRTAQPQHF. The CDR3 DNA reads TGTGCCAGCAGTTCTCGGACAGCCCAGCCCCAGCATTTT.

The chain is built from TRBV29-1 and TRBJ2-3, with TRBD1 identical over 10 bases. V gave up 4 bases and J gave up 3 bases; unmatched junction bases: 4. Germline CDR1 SQVTM, CDR2 ANQGSEA. The CDR3 loop spans 14 amino acids. CDR3: CSVARQGATDTQYF. CDR3 DNA sequence: TGCAGCGTTGCCAGACAGGGGGCAACAGATACGCAGTATTTT.

The chain has TRBV10-1 and TRBJ1-5; possibly TRBD1 for D (6 bases). Trimming cost V 2 bases and J 8 bases, with 10 bases left between them. Germline values: CDR1 WNHNN, CDR2 SYGVQD (reference sequence). The CDR3 is made up of 13 amino acids. CDR3 DNA sequence: TGCGCCAGCAGTGAGGGGGGGCGGGAGCCCCAGCATTTT. Its translation: CASSEGGREPQHF.

The chain links TRBV2 to TRBJ1-6, with a weak D call TRBD1 (5 bases). The CDR3 totals 16 residues. In germline, CDR1 is SNHLY, CDR2 FYNNEI. Trimming pared 6 bases from V and 10 bases from J, leaving 22 bases between. The CDR3 nucleotides read TGTGCCAGCAGACTCACAGCGAGGGGAAGTTACTCACCCCTCCACTTT. As protein: CASRLTARGSYSPLHF.

This chain joins TRBV19 and TRBJ1-5, with D maybe TRBD1 (6 bases). CDR3 size: 17 residues. The germline CDR1 and CDR2 sequences are LNHDA and SQIVND (reference sequence). Trimming removed 6 bases from V and 0 bases from J, with 18 bases in between. CDR3 coding DNA: TGTGCCAGTAGCCCCCGGGACACCCGCTATAGCAATCAGCCCCAGCATTTT. This translates into CASSPRDTRYSNQPQHF.

V gene TRBV13 combines with J gene TRBJ1-1, with D maybe TRBD1 (6 bases). The germline CDR1 and CDR2 sequences are PRHDT and FYEKMQ (reference sequence). The CDR3 runs to 14 residues. Trimming removed 10 bases at V and 1 base at J, with 16 bases between. This CDR3 reads CATVRGHTNTEAFF. The CDR3 DNA reads TGTGCCACGGTCCGGGGACATACGAACACTGAAGCTTTCTTT.

The rearrangement joins TRBV5-8 to TRBJ2-3, with 9 bases matching TRBD1. The trim removed 5 bases at V and 4 bases at J, leaving 5 bases unmatched. CDR1 SGHTS and CDR2 YDEGEE come from the germline V gene. The CDR3 sequence is 14 residues long. CDR3 bases: TGTGCCAGCAGGACACAGGGGGCCGCAGATACGCAGTATTTT. It encodes CASRTQGAADTQYF. The variable domain in full, with the rest retrieved from reference TRBV5-8 and TRBJ2-3, is EAGVTQSPTHLIKTRGQQATLRCSPISGHTSVYWYQQALGLGLQFLLWYDEGEERNRGNFPPRFSGRQFPNYSSELNVNALELEDSALYLCASRTQGAADTQYFGPGTRLTVL.

This clone was seen only once. Different DNA sequences within this sample yield the same CDR3. The chain uses TRBV5-1 and TRBJ2-3, with D uncertain. The CDR3 covers 13 residues. Germline V CDR1 and CDR2: SGHRS, YFSETQ. The V gene lost 2 bases and the J gene lost 4 bases, with 8 bases spanning the gap. The CDR3 loop reads CASSFGGADTQYF. CDR3 bases: TGCGCCAGCAGCTTCGGTGGCGCAGATACGCAGTATTTT.

The gene calls are TRBV14 and TRBJ2-5; D uncertain. Germline lookup yields CDR1 SGHDN and CDR2 FVKESK. This CDR3 contains 15 residues. Trimming took 4 bases from V and 2 from J, leaving 14 bases between them. The CDR3 reads CASSLLGEEQETQYF. The CDR3, as DNA: TGTGCCAGCAGCCTCCTGGGTGAGGAACAAGAGACCCAGTACTTC.

The rearrangement links TRBV27 to TRBJ1-1, with D perhaps TRBD1 (6 bases). Per the germline V gene, CDR1 is MNHEY and CDR2 is SMNVEV (reference sequence). This CDR3 spans 13 amino acids. The V and J ends lost 8 bases and 6 bases respectively, with 16 bases between them. CDR3 loop: CASRGQGRAEAFF. CDR3 nucleotides: TGTGCCAGCCGTGGGCAGGGGCGCGCTGAAGCTTTCTTT.

The chain joins TRBV27 to TRBJ2-7, with TRBD1 identical over 9 bases. V shed 5 bases, J shed 3 bases, and the junction held 8 bases outside the gene matches. The CDR3 totals 15 residues. Per germline, CDR1 MNHEY and CDR2 SMNVEV (reference sequence). The CDR3: CASSPTGDRDYEQYF. The CDR3 DNA reads as TGTGCCAGCAGTCCCACGGGGGACAGGGACTACGAGCAGTACTTC.

This clone was detected a few times. DNA of the CDR3: TGTGCCAGCAGCTTAGTGGGACAGGGGGCGCAGTATTTT. Translation gives CASSLVGQGAQYF. The J gene is TRBJ2-3, the V gene TRBV11-3; 11 bases match TRBD1. Germline V gene data show CDR1 as SGHNT and CDR2 as YENEEA. The J segment lost 10 bases and the V segment lost 1 base, leaving 1 base of the junction unmatched. The CDR3 totals 13 residues.

The chain employs TRBV7-9 and TRBJ1-2; maybe TRBD1 (6 bases). Trimming removed 5 bases from V and 1 base from J, with 14 bases in between. The CDR3 extends over 15 amino acids. The germline V gene encodes CDR1 SEHNR and CDR2 FQNEAQ (reference sequence). CDR3 coding DNA: TGTGCCAGCAGCCAAGACCGACAGGTTAACTATGGCTACACCTTC. Translation: CASSQDRQVNYGYTF.

The chain links TRBV2 to TRBJ2-3; possible D gene TRBD2, 6 bases. Germline-derived CDR1 and CDR2 are SNHLY and FYNNEI. The ends were cut back, 8 bases at V and 1 base at J, with 13 bases in the middle. CDR3 length: 14 residues. CDR3 residues: CASLGTFRTDTQYF. CDR3 nucleotides: TGTGCCAGCCTTGGGACTTTTCGCACAGATACGCAGTATTTT.

In DNA form, the CDR3 reads TGTGCCAGCAGCCCCCGAAGGGGGGCAAACGGGGAGCTGTTTTTT. Its protein is CASSPRRGANGELFF. This chain joins TRBV9 and TRBJ2-2, with D possibly called TRBD1 or TRBD2 (6 bases each). V was pared by 4 bases and J by 7 bases, with 17 bases between. This CDR3 spans 15 amino acids. Germline lookup yields CDR1 SGDLS and CDR2 YYNGEE.

This sequence joins TRBV15 and TRBJ1-1; D ambiguous. The V and J ends lost 1 base and 1 base respectively, with 7 bases between them. The CDR3 has 14 amino acids. Germline CDR1 and CDR2: LNHNV and YYDKDF (reference sequence). The DNA of the CDR3 is TGTGCCACCAGCAGAGGGAACAGGAACACTGAAGCTTTCTTT. This gives the protein CATSRGNRNTEAFF.

The gene calls are TRBV2 and TRBJ2-3; the D call may be TRBD1 or TRBD2 (5 bases each). Trimming shortened V by 5 bases and J by 3 bases, and 15 bases separated the two germline ends. The CDR3 extends over 15 amino acids. Germline assignment: CDR1 SNHLY and CDR2 FYNNEI. The CDR3 coding sequence is TGTGCCAGCAGTCCCGCGGGTCGACAGACAGATACGCAGTATTTT. Amino acid sequence: CASSPAGRQTDTQYF.

This clone is judged medium-sized. The chain links TRBV5-6 to TRBJ2-1; weak D call: TRBD1 (5 bases). This CDR3 has 12 amino acids. Germline V gene lookup returns CDR1 SGHDT and CDR2 YYEEEE. V was clipped by 5 bases and J by 8 bases, with 11 bases between them. CDR3 sequence reads: CASRQGHHEQFF. The DNA of the CDR3 is TGTGCCAGCAGGCAGGGTCACCATGAGCAGTTCTTC.

This sequence joins TRBV6-1 and TRBJ1-2, with unresolved D. Germline CDR1 reads MNHNS; CDR2 reads SASEGT. The CDR3 length is 13 residues. Trimming stripped 1 base from V and 2 bases from J, with 5 bases between. This chain's CDR3 is CASSEGSNYGYTF. CDR3 nucleotides: TGTGCCAGCAGTGAAGGATCAAACTATGGCTACACCTTC.

This clone was observed a single time. This chain links TRBV5-6 with TRBJ2-1, with 7 bases that match TRBD1. CDR3 length equals 13 residues. With 4 bases clipped from V and 10 bases from J, the junction kept 8 bases outside the gene matches. From germline, CDR1 is SGHDT and CDR2 YYEEEE. CDR3 DNA sequence: TGTGCCAGCAGCGTCCCGGGACAGAACGAGCAGTTCTTC. This encodes CASSVPGQNEQFF.

This chain links TRBV19 with TRBJ2-7, with a tentative D call TRBD2 (6 bases). There are 13 residues in the CDR3. The germline V gene encodes CDR1 LNHDA and CDR2 SQIVND (reference sequence). V was shortened by 5 bases and J by 6 bases, with 14 bases between the two germline ends. CDR3 in DNA: TGTGCCAGTAGTGCAGGGACTTATGGCGAGCAGTACTTC. It is translated as CASSAGTYGEQYF.